Listed here are 28 T cell receptor beta chains from one sample, sequenced in a study of T cell repertoires in cytomegalovirus infection. Their cognate antigens are unknown. TCRdb itself ran the reads through MiXCR, one entry per CDR3 protein. The repertoire holds around 71,000 distinct CDR3 sequences, with approximately 40% as singletons. This material consisted of CD8+ T cells from cultured PBMCs, taken from culture after CMV antigen stimulation. Source of these receptors: a human donor in good health (CMV status not recorded). Some clones in this sample may be carry-over from other donors' samples.

This chain joins TRBV5-1 and TRBJ2-1; D may be TRBD1 or TRBD2 (5 bases each). This CDR3 comprises 14 residues. V was cut by 4 bases and J by 6 bases, with 14 bases left in between. Germline V CDR1 and CDR2: SGHRS, YFSETQ. The chain's CDR3 is CASSLRGQPNEQFF. CDR3 DNA sequence: TGCGCCAGCAGCCTCCGGGGCCAACCCAATGAGCAGTTCTTC.

V gene TRBV6-5 combines with J gene TRBJ1-2, with 10 bases that match TRBD1. This CDR3 comprises 13 residues. V shed 8 bases and J 2 bases; nucleotides not matched to a gene: 2. CDR1 is MNHEY, CDR2 SVGAGI, per germline. The CDR3 DNA follows: TGTGCCAGCGGACAGGGGGAGAACTATGGCTACACCTTC. It specifies CASGQGENYGYTF.

This chain connects TRBV5-4 to TRBJ2-3; D gene ambiguous. The ends were cut back, 2 bases at V and 9 bases at J, with 10 bases in the middle. The CDR3 loop spans 12 amino acids. Germline assignment: CDR1 SGHNT and CDR2 YYREEE (reference sequence). The DNA for the CDR3 is TGTGCCAGCAGCTTCGGTGCAAGGACGCAGTATTTT. The encoded protein is CASSFGARTQYF.

The chain links TRBV3-1 to TRBJ2-1, with 8 bases fitting TRBD2. The V segment lost 0 bases and the J segment 4 bases; nucleotides outside the gene matches: 8. This CDR3 has 17 residues. Germline assignment: CDR1 LGHDT and CDR2 YNNKEL (reference sequence). In DNA form, the CDR3 reads TGTGCCAGCAGCCAAGAGTTTCGGGGGGGGAGGTACAATGAGCAGTTCTTC. This sequence encodes CASSQEFRGGRYNEQFF.

Only one count was recorded for this clonotype. The chain employs TRBV6-2 or TRBV6-3 and TRBJ2-3; tentative D call: TRBD2 (6 bases). The length of the CDR3 is 16 residues. Germline values: CDR1 MNHEY, CDR2 SVGEGT. V lost 6 bases, J lost 1 base, and 17 bases lay in between. DNA of the CDR3: TGTGCCAGCAGGCCAGTAGGGCGGGAACGCACAGATACGCAGTATTTT. Translation: CASRPVGRERTDTQYF.

The chain recombines TRBV7-9 with TRBJ2-1; TRBD2 matches 13 bases. Germline V gives CDR1 SEHNR, CDR2 FQNEAQ (reference sequence). There are 15 residues in the CDR3. V lost 5 bases and J lost 8; bases outside the gene matches: 6. This chain's CDR3 is CASSPRTSGGYEQFF. CDR3 coding DNA: TGTGCCAGCAGCCCTCGGACTAGCGGGGGTTATGAGCAGTTCTTC.

The rearrangement links TRBV7-9 to TRBJ1-1; no clear D gene. The V end was cut by 4 bases, the J end by 2 bases, with 11 bases between. The CDR3 covers 14 residues. CDR1 and CDR2 from the germline V gene are SEHNR and FQNEAQ (reference sequence). The CDR3 DNA sequence: TGTGCCAGCAGCTCCGACCCCAAAAACACTGAAGCTTTCTTT. Amino acid sequence: CASSSDPKNTEAFF.

The CDR3 bases are TGTGCCAGCAGTTCCTACATAGGGGACACTGAAGCTTTCTTT. It yields the protein CASSSYIGDTEAFF. V usage is TRBV6-5 and J usage is TRBJ1-1, with D tentatively TRBD1 (5 bases). CDR3 length: 14 amino acids. Trimming stripped 4 bases from V and 3 bases from J, with 12 bases between. Germline V lookup: CDR1 MNHEY, CDR2 SVGAGI.

The chain couples TRBV27 to TRBJ2-2; 15 bases map to TRBD2. CDR1 and CDR2 (germline): MNHEY, SMNVEV (reference sequence). V trimming: 5 bases; J trimming: 2 bases; junction bases outside the gene matches: 9. The CDR3 length is 19 residues. The CDR3 region is CASSHGTSGGFINTGELFF. The CDR3 nucleotides are TGTGCCAGCAGTCACGGGACTAGCGGGGGGTTCATAAACACCGGGGAGCTGTTTTTT.

The chain combines TRBV15 with TRBJ2-3; D may be TRBD2 (6 bases). V was clipped by 0 bases and J by 1 base, with 11 bases between them. Germline assignment: CDR1 LNHNV and CDR2 YYDKDF (reference sequence). The CDR3 covers 16 residues. The CDR3 loop is CATSRDRGGGTDTQYF. DNA for the CDR3: TGTGCCACCAGCAGAGATCGAGGCGGGGGCACAGATACGCAGTATTTT.

This clonotype appeared many times. The chain is built from TRBV20-1 and TRBJ2-7; 10 nucleotides match TRBD1. This CDR3 is built from 15 residues. CDR1 is DFQATT, CDR2 SNEGSKA, per germline (reference sequence). The V gene end was trimmed by 5 bases and the J gene end by 3 bases; junction bases not matched to a gene: 10. CDR3 region: CSAENSGQGRYEQYF. CDR3 DNA sequence: TGCAGTGCTGAAAACTCGGGACAGGGGCGCTACGAGCAGTACTTC.

In its sample, this clonotype was seen once. This rearrangement joins TRBV19 to TRBJ2-1; 8 bases align to TRBD1. CDR1 is LNHDA and CDR2 is SQIVND in the germline V gene (reference sequence). This CDR3 contains 15 residues. V lost 5 bases to trimming and J lost 4 bases; unmatched junction nucleotides: 7. In nucleotides, the CDR3 is TGTGCCAGTAGTTTTTCAGGGGGCAAATACAATGAGCAGTTCTTC. Residues: CASSFSGGKYNEQFF.

V gene TRBV6-2 or TRBV6-3 combines with J gene TRBJ2-7; tentatively, D is TRBD2 (6 bases). Trimming removed 7 bases at V and 2 bases at J, with 18 bases between. The CDR3 is 15 amino acids. Per germline, CDR1 MNHEY and CDR2 SVGEGT. The CDR3, as DNA: TGTGCCAGCATCAAAGGAGGAGGGTTCGCCTACGAGCAGTACTTC. This translates into CASIKGGGFAYEQYF.

This clonotype came up a few times. This chain connects TRBV7-2 to TRBJ1-4; no definite D call. Germline V CDR1 and CDR2: SGHTA, FQGNSA. CDR3 length: 17 amino acids. V lost 1 base to trimming and J lost 0 bases, with 12 bases between them. CDR3 residues: CASSLDPVGSTNEKLFF. In DNA, the CDR3 is TGTGCCAGCAGCTTAGACCCCGTGGGGTCAACTAATGAAAAACTGTTTTTT.

This clonotype was counted only a few times. The CDR3 sequence is CASSAGTGYNSPLHF. For the CDR3, the DNA is TGTGCCAGCAGCGCTGGGACGGGTTATAATTCACCCCTCCACTTT. The J gene is TRBJ1-6, the V gene TRBV7-9; D possibly corresponds to TRBD1 (5 bases). Germline V CDR1 and CDR2: SEHNR, FQNEAQ (reference sequence). Trimming took 5 bases from V and 4 from J, leaving 12 bases between them. The CDR3 is made up of 15 amino acids.

The chain recombines TRBV28 with TRBJ2-2; D is perhaps TRBD1 (6 bases). This CDR3 is 16 amino acids long. In germline, CDR1 is MDHEN, CDR2 SYDVKM. V shed 4 bases and J shed 15 bases, with 27 bases lying between them. The CDR3 DNA reads as TGTGCCAGCAGTTCCACCGCAGGGGATTTCGCCCTCGGAGTGTTTTTT. Its translation is CASSSTAGDFALGVFF.

This clonotype was detected a few times. The chain joins TRBV28 to TRBJ1-1; 7 positions agree with TRBD1. V gave up 5 bases and J gave up 7 bases; unmatched junction bases: 25. Germline V CDR1 and CDR2: MDHEN, SYDVKM. The CDR3 is 19 amino acids. The CDR3 reads CASSPSTGRAYRRPDEAFF. CDR3 nucleotide sequence: TGTGCCAGCAGTCCCTCGACAGGGAGGGCCTACCGCCGGCCCGATGAAGCTTTCTTT.

The genes are TRBV4-1 and TRBJ2-5; 10 nucleotides match TRBD1. V shed 5 bases and J 2 bases; nucleotides not matched to a gene: 14. Germline V lookup: CDR1 MGHRA, CDR2 YSYEKL. The CDR3 has 18 amino acids. CDR3 loop: CASSSNPGQGLGQETQYF. CDR3 bases: TGCGCCAGCAGCTCAAACCCGGGACAGGGGTTGGGACAAGAGACCCAGTACTTC.

The rearrangement links TRBV6-2 or TRBV6-3 to TRBJ1-4, with no clear D. The germline V and J ends were trimmed by 7 bases and 5 bases, with 11 bases remaining between them. Germline CDR1 and CDR2: MNHEY and SVGEGT. The CDR3 covers 13 residues. CDR3 amino acids: CASNARENEKLFF. DNA of the CDR3: TGTGCCAGCAATGCGAGGGAAAATGAAAAACTGTTTTTT.

This clonotype was detected only a few times. This chain uses TRBV5-4 with TRBJ2-3; 7 nucleotides align to TRBD1. Germline V CDR1 and CDR2: SGHNT, YYREEE (reference sequence). The CDR3 runs to 16 residues. Trimming took 1 base from V and 4 from J; bases not matched to a gene: 9. The CDR3 nucleotides are TGTGCCAGCAGCTTGTGGGACAGCGTATTGGCAGATACGCAGTATTTT. It yields the protein CASSLWDSVLADTQYF.

There are a few counts of this clonotype. The chain carries TRBV7-6 and TRBJ1-2, with D possibly matching TRBD1 (5 bases). V was trimmed by 1 base and J by 8 bases, leaving 14 bases between them. Germline V gives CDR1 SGHVS, CDR2 FNYEAQ. The CDR3 has 14 amino acids. CDR3 coding DNA: TGTGCCAGCAGCTTAGGGGGCAGGTCCAACGGCTACACCTTC. Translated: CASSLGGRSNGYTF.

The chain links TRBV7-2 to TRBJ2-1; D might be TRBD2 (6 bases). The V end lost 1 base, the J end lost 10 bases, and 17 bases lay between the germline ends. The germline CDR1 and CDR2 sequences are SGHTA and FQGNSA. The CDR3 extends over 15 amino acids. The CDR3 coding sequence is TGTGCCAGCAGCTTAGTTGCTGGGGGGTCCAGGGAGCAGTTCTTC. Translation: CASSLVAGGSREQFF.

The table lists this clonotype with a few counts. The chain has TRBV6-2 or TRBV6-3 and TRBJ2-2; the D gene is possibly TRBD1 (6 bases). V lost 7 bases, J lost 7 bases, and 16 bases lay in between. There are 14 residues in the CDR3. The germline gives CDR1 MNHEY, CDR2 SVGEGT. The CDR3 DNA sequence: TGTGCCAGCAAGGGATTTACAGGGTTCGGGGAGCTGTTTTTT. Residues: CASKGFTGFGELFF.

The DNA for the CDR3 is TGTGCCAGCTCCTGGCTGGGGGGGGCAGCCGGGGAGCTGTTTTTT. It encodes CASSWLGGAAGELFF. This chain connects TRBV27 to TRBJ2-2; tentatively, D is TRBD2 (7 bases). This CDR3 spans 15 amino acids. The V and J ends lost 8 bases and 6 bases respectively, with 19 bases between them. Germline-derived CDR1 and CDR2 are MNHEY and SMNVEV (reference sequence).

The chain uses TRBV4-3 and TRBJ1-2; D remains unclear. Germline CDR1 and CDR2: LGHNA and YSLEER. V lost 1 base and J lost 8, with 11 bases in between. The CDR3 extends over 13 amino acids. The CDR3 DNA sequence: TGCGCCAGCAGCCAAGGAACCGGGCTGGGCTACACCTTC. Translated: CASSQGTGLGYTF.

V is TRBV11-2 and J is TRBJ2-5; D possibly matches TRBD1 or TRBD2 (5 bases each). Germline-derived CDR1 and CDR2 are SGHAT and FQNNGV. With 1 base removed from V and 5 bases from J, the gap between germline ends came to 11 bases. The CDR3 consists of 14 residues. In nucleotides, the CDR3 is TGTGCCAGCAGCTTAGTACCGGGGACGGAGACCCAGTACTTC. Its protein is CASSLVPGTETQYF.

This sequence joins TRBV28 and TRBJ2-2, with TRBD2 identical over 10 bases. CDR1 is MDHEN, CDR2 SYDVKM, per germline. V was clipped by 3 bases and J by 4 bases; unmatched bases: 8. The CDR3 length is 17 residues. DNA of the CDR3: TGTGCCAGCAGTTTGTTCCCCAGCGGGGGGGGCACCGGGGAGCTGTTTTTT. It translates to CASSLFPSGGGTGELFF.

V usage is TRBV5-6 and J usage is TRBJ1-1; the D is unclear. The V end lost 1 base, the J end lost 7 bases, and 11 bases lay between the germline ends. The CDR3 sequence is 13 residues long. Looked up from germline, CDR1 is SGHDT and CDR2 is YYEEEE. CDR3 in DNA: TGTGCCAGCAGCTTGCTGAGTCGGGTTGAAGCTTTCTTT. Its protein product is CASSLLSRVEAFF.